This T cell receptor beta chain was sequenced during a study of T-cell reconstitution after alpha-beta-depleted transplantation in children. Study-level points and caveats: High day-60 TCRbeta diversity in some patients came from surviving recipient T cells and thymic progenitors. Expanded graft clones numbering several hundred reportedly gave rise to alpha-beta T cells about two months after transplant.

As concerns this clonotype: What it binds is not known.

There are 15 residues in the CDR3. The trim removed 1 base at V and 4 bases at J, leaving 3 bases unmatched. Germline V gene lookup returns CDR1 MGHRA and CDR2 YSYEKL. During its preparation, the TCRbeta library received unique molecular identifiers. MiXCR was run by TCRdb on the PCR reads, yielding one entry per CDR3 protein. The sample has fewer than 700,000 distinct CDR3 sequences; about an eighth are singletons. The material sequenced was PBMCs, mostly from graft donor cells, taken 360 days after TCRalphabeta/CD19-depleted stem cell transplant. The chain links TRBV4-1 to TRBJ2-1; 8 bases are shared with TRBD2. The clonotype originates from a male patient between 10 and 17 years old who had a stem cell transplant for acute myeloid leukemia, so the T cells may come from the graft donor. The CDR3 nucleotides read TGCGCCAGCAGCCAAGCGGTAGCGGGGTACAATGAGCAGTTCTTC. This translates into CASSQAVAGYNEQFF.